This T cell receptor beta chain is from a study of blood T cell repertoires in COVID-19. Within 2 weeks of study entry, exposed participants had contacted a PCR-confirmed or clinician-diagnosed COVID-19 case. The repertoire was sequenced with immunoSEQ multiplex PCR; TCRdb's copy has only in-frame clones and lacks some. The sample consists of 130,000 to 150,000 clones, roughly 89% of them appearing once. This receptor was obtained from a woman aged 45-60 years who had been exposed to COVID-19. The sample was PBMCs or T cells enriched from blood (not recorded which).

The CDR3 is CAISRLAGGNTGELFF. DNA for the CDR3: TGTGCCATCAGTCGATTAGCGGGAGGGAACACCGGGGAGCTGTTTTTT. The V call is TRBV10-3, the J call TRBJ2-2, with 10 bases fitting TRBD2. CDR1 and CDR2 from the germline V gene are ENHRY and SYGVKD. V lost 5 bases, J lost 1 base, and 4 bases stayed unmatched. The CDR3 has 16 residues.